The 28 T cell receptor beta chains given below trace back to one sample, sequenced in a study of blood T cell repertoires in COVID-19. Libraries were prepared by immunoSEQ multiplex PCR; TCRdb keeps only in-frame clonotypes and omits some of them. This sample carries approximately 100,000 clones, approximately 88% of them seen once, and the ten largest clones take about 6.5%. The sequenced sample was peripheral blood. Source of these receptors: a woman aged 55-69 years with acute or convalescent COVID-19.

The chain uses TRBV5-1 and TRBJ2-2, with D maybe TRBD2 (6 bases). With 1 base removed from V and 6 bases from J, the gap between germline ends came to 13 bases. The CDR3 covers 15 residues. Germline V gives CDR1 SGHRS, CDR2 YFSETQ. CDR3 in amino acids: CASSLRGMGSGELFF. CDR3 nucleotides: TGCGCCAGCAGCTTGCGCGGGATGGGATCCGGGGAGCTGTTTTTT.

This chain connects TRBV5-1 to TRBJ1-4; D is unclear. This CDR3 spans 16 amino acids. Trimming left V 4 bases short and J 3 bases short, with 16 bases between. CDR1 is SGHRS, CDR2 YFSETQ, per germline. The CDR3 DNA is TGCGCCAGCAGCCCTTGGCCGATGGGAGCTAATGAAAAACTGTTTTTT. It specifies CASSPWPMGANEKLFF. The full variable domain, in which reference TRBV5-1 and TRBJ1-4 provide the parts outside the CDR3, is KAGVTQTPRYLIKTRGQQVTLSCSPISGHRSVSWYQQTPGQGLQFLFEYFSETQRNKGNFPGRFSGRQFSNSRSEMNVSTLELGDSALYLCASSPWPMGANEKLFFGSGTQLSVL.

A remark on this clone: Germline and junction disagree at one end, which may indicate a read error. The gene calls are TRBV7-7 and TRBJ2-3; D is ambiguous. The CDR3 is 16 amino acids. The germline gives CDR1 SSHAT, CDR2 FNYEAQ (reference sequence). This chain's CDR3 is CASSPQLAASTDTQYF. In DNA form, the CDR3 reads TGTGCTAGCAGCCCCCAATTGGCTGCTAGCACAGATACGCAGTATTTT.

The chain is built from TRBV7-9 and TRBJ2-2; 7 nucleotides match TRBD2. Germline-derived CDR1 and CDR2 are SEHNR and FQNEAQ (reference sequence). The CDR3 spans 16 residues. The trim removed 4 bases at V and 1 base at J, leaving 6 bases unmatched. CDR3 sequence: CASSSSGGGNTGELFF. CDR3 nucleotide sequence: TGTGCCAGCAGCTCCTCCGGCGGGGGGAACACCGGGGAGCTGTTTTTT.

The chain combines TRBV2 with TRBJ1-2; no firm D call. The CDR3 length is 12 residues. Per germline, CDR1 SNHLY and CDR2 FYNNEI. V was pared by 6 bases and J by 0 bases, with 5 bases between. For the CDR3, the DNA is TGTGCCAGCAGCCTTTCTAACTATGGCTACACCTTC. This encodes CASSLSNYGYTF.

This sequence joins TRBV30 and TRBJ1-1, with 8 bases that match TRBD1. V dropped 0 bases and J dropped 6; count of bases not matched to a gene: 6. The CDR3 runs 14 residues. Germline assignment: CDR1 GTSNPN and CDR2 SVGIG (reference sequence). CDR3 coding DNA: TGTGCCTGGAGTGTAGGACAGGGCAAACCTGAAGCTTTCTTT. This encodes CAWSVGQGKPEAFF.

This chain links TRBV20-1 with TRBJ2-2; TRBD2 matches 7 bases. Germline V gives CDR1 DFQATT, CDR2 SNEGSKA (reference sequence). The CDR3 extends over 16 amino acids. V was clipped by 3 bases and J by 1 base; unmatched bases: 8. The CDR3 is CSASDSGGRNTGELFF. CDR3 DNA: TGCAGTGCTAGTGACAGTGGCGGGAGGAACACCGGGGAGCTGTTTTTT.

This chain links TRBV7-9 with TRBJ2-5; 9 positions match TRBD1. Germline loops: CDR1 SEHNR, CDR2 FQNEAQ (reference sequence). The V segment lost 3 bases and the J segment 4 bases; nucleotides outside the gene matches: 9. The CDR3 sequence is 16 residues long. The CDR3 reads CASSLYAGTGSETQYF. The CDR3 DNA is TGTGCCAGCAGCTTGTACGCCGGGACAGGGTCAGAGACCCAGTACTTC.

The V call is TRBV28, the J call TRBJ1-6; 8 bases line up with TRBD1. Trimming at V came to 4 bases and at J to 3 bases, leaving 2 bases not matched to a gene. The CDR3 is made up of 15 amino acids. Germline values: CDR1 MDHEN, CDR2 SYDVKM. CDR3 nucleotide sequence: TGTGCCAGCAGTTCAACAGGGGGCTATAATTCACCCCTCCACTTT. It codes for CASSSTGGYNSPLHF.

The V call is TRBV7-9, the J call TRBJ2-2, with D tentatively TRBD2 (6 bases). Trimming cost V 3 bases and J 5 bases, with 7 bases left between them. CDR3 length equals 13 residues. The germline gives CDR1 SEHNR, CDR2 FQNEAQ (reference sequence). For the CDR3, the DNA is TGTGCCAGCAGCTTTCGGGGGACCGGGGAGCTGTTTTTT. It specifies CASSFRGTGELFF.

CDR3 coding DNA: TGTGCCAGCAGCCGGGTAGGGGATCGGTACGAGCAGTACGTC. Its protein is CASSRVGDRYEQYV. The rearrangement links TRBV5-4 to TRBJ2-7, with D perhaps matching TRBD1 (5 bases). Germline loops: CDR1 SGHNT, CDR2 YYREEE (reference sequence). The CDR3 length is 14 residues. Trimming shortened V by 4 bases and J by 4 bases, and 15 bases separated the two germline ends.

The V call is TRBV5-1, the J call TRBJ1-1, with TRBD1 as a possible D gene (6 bases). Germline V gene data show CDR1 as SGHRS and CDR2 as YFSETQ. This CDR3 is built from 13 residues. Trimming shortened V by 0 bases and J by 5 bases, and 8 bases separated the two germline ends. The CDR3 loop is CASSLAGVTEAFF. The CDR3 region has the DNA TGCGCCAGCAGCTTGGCAGGGGTTACTGAAGCTTTCTTT.

V gene TRBV5-1 combines with J gene TRBJ1-1; the D is unclear. CDR1 SGHRS and CDR2 YFSETQ come from the germline V gene. Trimming took 5 bases from V and 4 from J, leaving 12 bases between them. The CDR3 is made up of 13 amino acids. The CDR3 sequence: CASRGMEGTEAFF. DNA of the CDR3: TGCGCCAGCAGGGGGATGGAGGGCACTGAAGCTTTCTTT.

The chain links TRBV28 to TRBJ2-1; 7 nucleotides match TRBD1. Losses at the gene ends were 5 bases for V and 3 bases for J; bases not matched to a gene: 7. The germline V gene encodes CDR1 MDHEN and CDR2 SYDVKM. This CDR3 is 15 amino acids long. The CDR3 bases are TGTGCCAGCAGTACCCGACAGGGCCGCTACAATGAGCAGTTCTTC. Translated: CASSTRQGRYNEQFF.

This clone has a handful of counts. The genes are TRBV2 and TRBJ1-5; D not resolved. Looked up from germline, CDR1 is SNHLY and CDR2 is FYNNEI. V lost 0 bases and J lost 2, with 17 bases in between. The CDR3 extends over 18 amino acids. The DNA for the CDR3 is TGTGCCAGCAGTGAAGCGGTGCTGGCGGGCGGAGGCAATCAGCCCCAGCATTTT. Encoded protein: CASSEAVLAGGGNQPQHF.

The V gene is TRBV27, the J gene TRBJ1-2; D remains ambiguous. CDR1 is MNHEY, CDR2 SMNVEV, per germline (reference sequence). V was cut by 2 bases and J by 4 bases, with 8 bases left in between. The CDR3 loop spans 13 amino acids. This CDR3 reads CASSLVGSYGYTF. The DNA of the CDR3 is TGTGCCAGCAGTTTAGTGGGCAGCTATGGCTACACCTTC.

The table lists this clone with a few counts. V usage is TRBV28 and J usage is TRBJ1-2; the D is unclear. V was trimmed by 7 bases and J by 7 bases, leaving 19 bases between them. The CDR3 length is 14 residues. CDR1 is MDHEN and CDR2 is SYDVKM in the germline V gene. The CDR3 region is CASMEAGLRSGYTF. The CDR3 region has the DNA TGTGCCAGCATGGAGGCCGGTCTAAGGAGTGGCTACACCTTC.

The chain employs TRBV9 and TRBJ2-1, with D unresolved. Trimming pared 0 bases from V and 8 bases from J, leaving 9 bases between. The CDR3 runs to 13 residues. Germline V gene sequence: CDR1 SGDLS, CDR2 YYNGEE. The CDR3 is CASSVDSTDEQFF. The DNA for the CDR3 is TGTGCCAGCAGCGTAGATAGTACCGATGAGCAGTTCTTC.

The rearrangement uses TRBV6-5 and TRBJ1-1, with D perhaps TRBD1 (5 bases). Germline CDR1 reads MNHEY; CDR2 reads SVGAGI. This CDR3 has 14 residues. The ends were cut back, 1 base at V and 2 bases at J, with 8 bases in the middle. This CDR3 is CASSYLQGNTEAFF. The CDR3 bases are TGTGCCAGCAGTTACTTGCAGGGAAACACTGAAGCTTTCTTT.

V is TRBV18 and J is TRBJ1-1; 7 bases are shared with TRBD1. Germline V gives CDR1 KGHSH, CDR2 LQKENI. The CDR3 has 11 amino acids. After removal of 8 bases from V and 4 bases from J, the junction contained 1 base not matched to a gene. This CDR3 reads CASQGGTEAFF. CDR3 coding DNA: TGTGCCAGCCAGGGGGGCACTGAAGCTTTCTTT. The full variable domain, in which reference TRBV18 and TRBJ1-1 provide the parts outside the CDR3, is NAGVMQNPRHLVRRRGQEARLRCSPMKGHSHVYWYRQLPEEGLKFMVYLQKENIIDESGMPKERFSAEFPKEGPSILRIQQVVRGDSAAYFCASQGGTEAFFGQGTRLTVV.

This chain links TRBV6-6 with TRBJ1-4; D remains unclear. The germline gives CDR1 MNHNY, CDR2 SVGAGI (reference sequence). V was clipped by 0 bases and J by 3 bases, with 8 bases between them. The CDR3 is made up of 15 amino acids. The CDR3 spells CASSYSNGANEKLFF. In nucleotides, the CDR3 is TGTGCCAGCAGTTACTCGAACGGGGCTAATGAAAAACTGTTTTTT.

The chain joins TRBV7-6 to TRBJ1-3, with D possibly matching TRBD1 (6 bases). The CDR3 sequence is 15 residues long. Germline CDR1 and CDR2: SGHVS and FNYEAQ. V lost 0 bases and J lost 4, with 10 bases in between. Here the CDR3 DNA reads TGTGCCAGCAGCTTAGCGGCAGGGGCCGGAAACACCATATATTTT. Amino acids: CASSLAAGAGNTIYF.

The chain employs TRBV3-1 (or the pseudogene TRBV3-2) and TRBJ2-1; D gene uncertain. The CDR3 sequence is 12 residues long. Germline V CDR1 and CDR2: LGHDT, YNNKEL (reference sequence). The V end was cut by 4 bases, the J end by 6 bases, with 7 bases between. Here the CDR3 DNA reads TGTGCCAGCAGCCGCTACCCCAATGAGCAGTTCTTC. The encoded protein is CASSRYPNEQFF.

V usage is TRBV5-1 and J usage is TRBJ1-2, with no clear D. V was cut by 0 bases and J by 8 bases, with 14 bases left in between. This CDR3 region has 14 residues. Germline CDR1 reads SGHRS; CDR2 reads YFSETQ. CDR3 nucleotide sequence: TGCGCCAGCAGCTTGGTGGAGGCACTCAGCGGCTACACCTTC. Its translation is CASSLVEALSGYTF. The whole variable domain, filled in from reference TRBV5-1 and TRBJ1-2, reads KAGVTQTPRYLIKTRGQQVTLSCSPISGHRSVSWYQQTPGQGLQFLFEYFSETQRNKGNFPGRFSGRQFSNSRSEMNVSTLELGDSALYLCASSLVEALSGYTFGSGTRLTVV.

The chain carries TRBV7-9 and TRBJ1-1, with 7 bases that match TRBD1. V lost 1 base to trimming and J lost 5 bases; unmatched junction nucleotides: 1. Germline assignment: CDR1 SEHNR and CDR2 FQNEAQ (reference sequence). The CDR3 runs 13 residues. Here the CDR3 DNA reads TGTGCCAGCAGCTTAGAGACAGGGACTGAAGCTTTCTTT. Translating gives CASSLETGTEAFF.

This sequence joins TRBV7-2 and TRBJ1-4; a weak D match, TRBD1 (6 bases). This CDR3 comprises 13 residues. V lost 3 bases to trimming and J lost 5 bases, with 7 bases between them. Germline-derived CDR1 and CDR2 are SGHTA and FQGNSA. The CDR3 DNA sequence: TGTGCCAGCAGCTTTGGACAGAATGAAAAACTGTTTTTT. Amino acid sequence: CASSFGQNEKLFF. Drawing the rest from reference TRBV7-2 and TRBJ1-4, the complete variable domain is GAGVSQSPSNKVTEKGKDVELRCDPISGHTALYWYRQSLGQGLEFLIYFQGNSAPDKSGLPSDRFSAERTGGSVSTLTIQRTQQEDSAVYLCASSFGQNEKLFFGSGTQLSVL.

The chain couples TRBV5-1 to TRBJ1-2; D ambiguous. CDR3 length: 12 amino acids. CDR1 SGHRS and CDR2 YFSETQ come from the germline V gene. Trimming took off 2 bases at V and 2 bases at J, with 4 bases between the two ends. The CDR3 DNA reads TGCGCCAGCAGCTTTGAGAACTATGGCTACACCTTC. It yields the protein CASSFENYGYTF.

The chain is built from TRBV15 and TRBJ1-2, with 9 bases lining up with TRBD1. J gave up 8 bases and V 0 bases, and 4 bases lay outside the gene matches. CDR1 and CDR2 (germline): LNHNV, YYDKDF (reference sequence). This CDR3 comprises 14 residues. In nucleotides, the CDR3 is TGTGCCACCAGCAGAGAGGGACAGGGCGGCGGCTACACCTTC. It specifies CATSREGQGGGYTF.